This T cell receptor beta chain was profiled in a study of Ad26.COV2.S vaccination and SARS-CoV-2 variants. Study findings and constraints: TCR breadth and depth estimates may have understated total T cell responses.

After removal of 2 bases from V and 5 bases from J, the junction contained 6 bases not matched to a gene. This CDR3 has 14 amino acids. Germline assignment: CDR1 MNHEY and CDR2 SVGEGT. This clone was seen a single time. The antigen is undetermined. Repertoires were generated with immunoSEQ multiplex PCR, while TCRdb's copy carries only in-frame clones and drops some. The table has around 450,000 clones, more than 75% seen once. The treatment here: roughly 19 received Ad26.COV2.S at low or high dose, single or two shots; five or six received placebo; per-sample allocation not given. Sampling was done on day 63 after the first vaccine or placebo injection.

This material consisted of peripheral blood, taken in a trial of Ad26.COV2.S vaccine versus placebo. The chain joins TRBV6-2 or TRBV6-3 to TRBJ2-7, with 7 bases that match TRBD1. The TCR was taken from a person aged 18-65 years who received the Ad26.COV2.S COVID-19 vaccine or a placebo. CDR3 DNA: TGTGCCAGCAGTTACCCCACAGGGGTCGACGAGCAGTACTTC. It yields the protein CASSYPTGVDEQYF.